These 8 T cell receptor beta chains share one sample of origin, sequenced in a study of tumor-infiltrating lymphocytes in primary liver carcinoma. Unsorted bulk tissue (roughly 17-34 mg) underwent RNA and DNA co-extraction. Making TCR beta cDNA involved around 500 ng total RNA and a constant-region primer. Slightly modified ARM-PCR served as the procedure for the TCR beta libraries. These libraries came from three rounds of nested multiplex PCR. Researchers ran the first two PCR rounds for 9 to 10 cycles each with TRBV1-TRBV30 forward primers and a C-beta reverse primer. TCRdb redid the calling of the multiplex PCR reads with MiXCR, one entry per CDR3 protein. The sample consists of fewer than 250,000 distinct CDR3 sequences, roughly 80% of them appearing once. What was sequenced was tumor tissue from primary liver carcinoma. Receptor source: a man in his forties with primary liver carcinoma and hepatitis B virus infection.

Concerning this clonotype: The junction departs from germline at one end; a sequencing error may be responsible. The chain joins TRBV6-5 to TRBJ1-1, with D possibly TRBD1 on 5 matching bases. The CDR3 loop spans 14 amino acids. Germline V lookup: CDR1 MNHEY, CDR2 SVGAGI. The DNA of the CDR3 is TGTGTCAGCAGTCCTCAGGGCAAGAACACTGAAGCTTTCTTT. It yields the protein CVSSPQGKNTEAFF.

A note on this clonotype: This could be a read error, since a much larger clone is one nucleotide away. CDR3 DNA: TGTGCCAGCAGGCGGGGCAGGGGAGGCGAGCAGTTCTTC. Amino acid sequence: CASRRGRGGEQFF. This rearrangement joins TRBV6-1 to TRBJ2-1, with D perhaps matching TRBD1 or TRBD2 (6 bases each). The V end lost 6 bases, the J end lost 10 bases, and 16 bases lay between the germline ends. The CDR3 spans 13 residues. Germline V gene data show CDR1 as MNHNS and CDR2 as SASEGT.

On this clonotype itself: Here the CDR3 omits its conserved ending phenylalanine or tryptophan, so a read error is the likely source. No DNA is shown, since the ends of the CDR3 on it are uncertain; the CDR3 is the one TCRdb lists. This chain joins TRBV4-2 and TRBJ1-6. Germline CDR1 and CDR2: LGHNA and YNFKEQ. Counting both end residues, the CDR3 totals 12 amino acids. The CDR3 protein is CASREGGSPLHI.

Of note for this clonotype: This CDR3 fails to terminate in the conserved phenylalanine or tryptophan, so it likely reflects a read error. The rearrangement joins TRBV6-5 to TRBJ1-1; D unresolved. The CDR3 is 15 residues long. The ends were cut back, 0 bases at V and 1 base at J, with 9 bases in the middle. Germline assignment: CDR1 MNHEY and CDR2 SVGAGI. Written as DNA, the CDR3 is TGTGCCAGCAGTTACTCGGCAGCCCGGAACACTGAAGCTTTCTTA. Its protein is CASSYSAARNTEAFL.

With respect to this clonotype: The CDR3 does not close with the conserved phenylalanine or tryptophan, likely indicating a read error. The chain recombines TRBV12-3 or TRBV12-4 with TRBJ2-7; a possible D gene is TRBD1 (5 bases). This CDR3 has 13 amino acids. The germline V and J ends were trimmed by 6 bases and 3 bases, with 12 bases remaining between them. The CDR3 nucleotides are TGTGCCAGCAGGAGGATAGGGGTCTACGAGCAGTACTTG. This gives the protein CASRRIGVYEQYL.

This clonotype was recorded once. The junction does not match germline at one end; this may be a read error. This rearrangement joins TRBV7-9 to TRBJ2-7; D possibly corresponds to TRBD2 (6 bases). Germline V gene data show CDR1 as SEHNR and CDR2 as FQNEAQ (reference sequence). There are 13 residues in the CDR3. DNA for the CDR3: TGTGCCAGCACCACCTCTAGCGTCTACCAGCAATACTTC. It encodes CASTTSSVYQQYF.

On this clonotype: The germline gene is not matched at one end of the junction; a read error may be the cause. The chain carries TRBV10-2 and TRBJ2-3; D unclear. This CDR3 is built from 13 residues. From germline, CDR1 is WSHSY and CDR2 SAAADI. The CDR3 coding sequence is TGCGCCAGCAGGAATGCGCGCACTGATACGCAGTATTTT. Translated, it gives CASRNARTDTQYF.

This clonotype was seen a single time. A read error may account for a junction end that differs from germline. The chain uses TRBV12-3 or TRBV12-4 and TRBJ1-5, with TRBD1 as a possible D gene (6 bases). There are 14 residues in the CDR3. For the CDR3, the DNA is TGTGCCAGCAGCCAACAGGGCGACAATAAGCCCCAGCAATTT. This gives the protein CASSQQGDNKPQQF.